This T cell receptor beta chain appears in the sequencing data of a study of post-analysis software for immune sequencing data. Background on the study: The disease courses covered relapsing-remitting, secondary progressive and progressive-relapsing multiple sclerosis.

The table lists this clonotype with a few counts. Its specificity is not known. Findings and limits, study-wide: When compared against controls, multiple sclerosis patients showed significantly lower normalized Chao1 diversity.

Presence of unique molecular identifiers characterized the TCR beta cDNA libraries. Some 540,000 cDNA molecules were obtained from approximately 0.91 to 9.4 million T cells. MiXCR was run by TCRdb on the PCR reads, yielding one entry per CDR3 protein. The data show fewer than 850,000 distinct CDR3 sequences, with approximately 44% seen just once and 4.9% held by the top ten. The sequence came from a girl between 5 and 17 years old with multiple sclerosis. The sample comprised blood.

CDR3 in amino acids: CASSPGPVGNEQFF. CDR3 nucleotides: TGTGCCAGCAGCCCCGGACCGGTGGGTAATGAGCAGTTCTTC. The gene calls are TRBV7-9 and TRBJ2-1; D remains ambiguous. Germline CDR1 reads SEHNR; CDR2 reads FQNEAQ (reference sequence). V gave up 5 bases and J gave up 7 bases, with 15 bases separating them. CDR3 length equals 14 residues.